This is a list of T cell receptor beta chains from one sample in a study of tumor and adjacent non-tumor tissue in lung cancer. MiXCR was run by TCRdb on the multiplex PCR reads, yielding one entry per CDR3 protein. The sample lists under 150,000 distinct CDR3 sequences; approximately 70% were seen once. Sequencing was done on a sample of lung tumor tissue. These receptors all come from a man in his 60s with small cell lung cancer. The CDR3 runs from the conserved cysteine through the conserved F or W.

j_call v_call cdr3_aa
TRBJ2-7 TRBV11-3 CASNFSADSPTVYEQYF
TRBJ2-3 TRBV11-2 CASSLLAVF
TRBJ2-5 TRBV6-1 CASTRTEGETQYF
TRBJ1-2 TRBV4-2 CASSQGSELTSFNYGYTF
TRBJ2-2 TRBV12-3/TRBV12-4 CASSFSGTDTGELFF
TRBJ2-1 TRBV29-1 CSLLVASGAYNEQFF
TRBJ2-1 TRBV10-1 CASSARSSYNEQFF
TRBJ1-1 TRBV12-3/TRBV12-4 CAISPYFIGTEAFF
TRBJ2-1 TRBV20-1 CSARPQGRGSYNEQFF
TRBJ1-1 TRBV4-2 CASRLPENTEAFF
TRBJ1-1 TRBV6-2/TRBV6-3 CASSPWGMIYNEAFF
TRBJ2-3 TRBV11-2 CASGSRGSGMGTDTQYF
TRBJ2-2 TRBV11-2 CASSLRPLGVELFF
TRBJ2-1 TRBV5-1 CASREMGVKNEQFF
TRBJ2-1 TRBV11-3 CASSSEPAGGPYDEQFF
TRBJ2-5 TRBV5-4 CDSSLLAAKQETQYF
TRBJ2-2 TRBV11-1 CASIGRSNTGELFF
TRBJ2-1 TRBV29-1 CSTRDRKTEAAEQFF
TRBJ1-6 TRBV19 CASREFSTYNSPLHF
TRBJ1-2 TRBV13 CTSSLGYYGYIF
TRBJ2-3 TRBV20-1 CSARRGGKTDTRYF
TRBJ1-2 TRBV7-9 CASSRLVTGMAYGYTF
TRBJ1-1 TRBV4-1 CASSQDPGTIAFF
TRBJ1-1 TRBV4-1 CASSSRQGTNTEAFF
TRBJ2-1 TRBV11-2 CASSQDSCNEQFF
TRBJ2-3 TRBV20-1 CSARDKAGLGTDTQYF
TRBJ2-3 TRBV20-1 CNASSAGGFTDTQYF
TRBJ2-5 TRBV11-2 CVSSDQETQYF
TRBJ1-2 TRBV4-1 CASCPGGYGAGGYTF
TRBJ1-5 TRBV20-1 CSARRTGSDQPRHF
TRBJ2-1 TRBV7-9 CASSLGGSGIYSEQFF
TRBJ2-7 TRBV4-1 CTNSRRPQTGISYEQYF
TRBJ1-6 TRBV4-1 CASSSGSRGSPFHF
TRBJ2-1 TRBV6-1 CASSEQLAGGLWEQFF
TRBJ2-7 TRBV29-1 CRVEDSGTPSYEQYF
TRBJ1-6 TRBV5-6 CASSLGGSTLHF
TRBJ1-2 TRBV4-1 CASSPTIWGPLNYGCTF